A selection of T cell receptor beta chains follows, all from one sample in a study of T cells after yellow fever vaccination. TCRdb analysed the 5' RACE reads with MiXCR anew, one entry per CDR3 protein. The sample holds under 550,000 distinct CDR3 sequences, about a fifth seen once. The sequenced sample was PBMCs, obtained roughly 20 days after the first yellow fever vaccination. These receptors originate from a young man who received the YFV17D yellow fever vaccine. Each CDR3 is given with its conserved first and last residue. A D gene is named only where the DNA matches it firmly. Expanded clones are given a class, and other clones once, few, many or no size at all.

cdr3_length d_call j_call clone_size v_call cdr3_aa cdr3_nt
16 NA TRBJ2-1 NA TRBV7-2 CASSVSNARSYNEQFF TGTGCCAGCAGCGTCTCTAACGCCCGCTCCTACAATGAGCAGTTCTTC
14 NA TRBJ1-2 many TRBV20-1 CSAPVQEALSGYTF TGCAGTGCCCCAGTTCAGGAGGCTCTTTCTGGCTACACCTTC
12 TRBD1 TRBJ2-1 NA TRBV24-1 CATSEWDSRQFF TGTGCCACCAGTGAGTGGGACAGTCGGCAGTTCTTC
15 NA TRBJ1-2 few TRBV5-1 CASSLVGGPDYGYTF TGCGCCAGCAGCTTGGTCGGGGGCCCTGACTATGGCTACACCTTC
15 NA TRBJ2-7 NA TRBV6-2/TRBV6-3 CASRNPGQPFYEQYF TGTGCCAGCAGGAACCCGGGACAACCCTTCTACGAGCAGTACTTC
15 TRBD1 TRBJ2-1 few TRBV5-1 CASSLEGQAYNEQFF TGCGCCAGCAGCTTGGAGGGACAGGCCTACAATGAGCAGTTCTTC
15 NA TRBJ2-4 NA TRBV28 CASSFEVATLPTQYF TGTGCCAGCAGTTTTGAAGTAGCGACACTCCCGACTCAGTACTTC
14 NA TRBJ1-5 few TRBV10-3 CAISEVRVRQPQHF TGTGCCATCAGTGAGGTGAGGGTAAGGCAGCCCCAGCATTTT
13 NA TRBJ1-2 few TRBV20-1 CSAPQRPSQGYTF TGCAGTGCTCCCCAGCGGCCATCCCAGGGCTACACCTTC
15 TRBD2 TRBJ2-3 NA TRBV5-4 CASSLKTSLTDTQYF TGTGCCAGCAGCTTAAAGACTAGCTTGACAGATACGCAGTATTTT
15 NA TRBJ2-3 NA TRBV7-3 CASSFIAGSTDTQYF TGTGCCAGCAGCTTTATTGCAGGGTCCACAGATACGCAGTATTTT
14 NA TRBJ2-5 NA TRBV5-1 CASSTSQGQETQYF TGCGCCAGCAGCACAAGCCAGGGTCAGGAGACCCAGTACTTC
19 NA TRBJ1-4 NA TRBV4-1 CASSSTGPGGLGLGEKLFF TGCGCCAGCAGCTCGACGGGGCCCGGCGGGTTGGGCTTAGGGGAAAAACTGTTTTTT
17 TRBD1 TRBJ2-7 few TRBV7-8 CASSFSSGGLRRYEQYF TGTGCCAGCAGCTTTAGCTCAGGGGGCCTTCGAAGATACGAGCAGTACTTC
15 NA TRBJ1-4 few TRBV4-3 CASSQEGRFNEKLFF TGCGCCAGCAGCCAAGAGGGGAGATTTAATGAAAAACTGTTTTTT
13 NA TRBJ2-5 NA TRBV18 CASSARLFETQYF TGTGCCAGCTCAGCCAGATTATTCGAGACCCAGTACTTC
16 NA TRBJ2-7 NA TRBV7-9 CASSLRRTESSYEQYF TGTGCCAGCAGCTTACGGCGGACGGAGAGCTCCTACGAGCAGTACTTC
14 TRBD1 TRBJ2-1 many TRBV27 CAILRGQAWNEQFF TGTGCCATCCTCCGGGGACAGGCGTGGAATGAGCAGTTCTTC
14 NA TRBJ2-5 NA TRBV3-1 CASSQEGPIGAQYF TGTGCCAGCAGCCAAGAAGGCCCTATTGGGGCCCAGTACTTC
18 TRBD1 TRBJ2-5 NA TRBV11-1 CASSLVAWTGGFGETQYF TGTGCCAGCAGCTTAGTCGCTTGGACAGGGGGGTTCGGGGAGACCCAGTACTTC
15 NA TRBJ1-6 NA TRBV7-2 CASSIQGGGNSPLHF TGTGCCAGCAGCATCCAGGGCGGCGGGAATTCACCCCTCCACTTT
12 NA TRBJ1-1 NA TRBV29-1 CSAQHLVHEAFF TGCAGCGCCCAACATTTGGTCCATGAAGCTTTCTTT
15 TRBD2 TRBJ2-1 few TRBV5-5 CASSTPSGGANEQFF TGTGCCAGCAGCACCCCTAGCGGGGGGGCAAATGAGCAGTTCTTC
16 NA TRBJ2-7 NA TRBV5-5 CASSADSSVITYEQYF TGTGCCAGCAGCGCAGACAGTTCTGTGATAACCTACGAGCAGTACTTC
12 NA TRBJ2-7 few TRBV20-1 CSARAPNYEQYF TGCAGTGCTAGAGCACCGAACTACGAGCAGTACTTC
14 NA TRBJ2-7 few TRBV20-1 CSARDPKGVLEQYF TGCAGTGCTAGAGATCCGAAGGGGGTCCTCGAGCAGTACTTC
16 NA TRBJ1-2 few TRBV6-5 CASSYSGGAPTSGYTF TGTGCCAGCAGTTACTCGGGGGGCGCTCCAACCTCTGGCTACACCTTC